This entry lists 6 T cell receptor beta chains sequenced from one sample in a study of CD8+ T cells in alopecia areata. TCR sequencing used cDNA made by reverse transcription of extracted RNA. The data were produced by immunoSEQ multiplex PCR, yet TCRdb's version contains in-frame clones alone and is incomplete. Found here are under 300,000 clones, roughly two thirds of them singletons; the top ten hold more than 0.95%. Specimen: CD4+ T cells sorted from blood, collected at week 0. The receptors come from a human donor with alopecia areata.

The V call is TRBV15, the J call TRBJ2-1; D unresolved. V was shortened by 1 base and J by 2 bases, with 9 bases between the two germline ends. Germline V gene sequence: CDR1 LNHNV, CDR2 YYDKDF (reference sequence). The CDR3 contains 15 residues. The CDR3 reads CATSRGELAYNEQFF. In nucleotides, the CDR3 is TGTGCCACCAGCAGAGGGGAACTCGCCTACAATGAGCAGTTCTTC.

This chain uses TRBV23-1 with TRBJ1-2; D perhaps matches TRBD1 (5 bases). TRBV23-1 counts as an open reading frame of uncertain function. V gave up 2 bases and J gave up 7 bases, with 8 bases separating them. The CDR3 loop spans 12 amino acids. DNA of the CDR3: TGCGCCAGCAGTCAACAGGGAAGTGGCTACACCTTC. Residues: CASSQQGSGYTF.

This clone was counted only a few times. The chain combines TRBV6-6 with TRBJ2-5; 8 nucleotides align to TRBD2. V was clipped by 2 bases and J by 4 bases; unmatched bases: 9. The CDR3 length is 16 residues. Germline V gene lookup returns CDR1 MNHNY and CDR2 SVGAGI (reference sequence). The CDR3 DNA is TGTGCCAGCAGTTACACGACCCCCCGGGAGGGAGAGACCCAGTACTTC. Its protein is CASSYTTPREGETQYF.

The J gene is TRBJ1-5, the V gene TRBV5-1; D gene ambiguous. The CDR3 runs to 13 residues. Germline lookup yields CDR1 SGHRS and CDR2 YFSETQ. Trimming removed 2 bases from V and 6 bases from J, with 9 bases in between. The chain's CDR3 is CASSFSSGQPQHF. Here the CDR3 DNA reads TGCGCCAGCAGCTTCTCTTCTGGTCAGCCCCAGCATTTT.

The chain employs TRBV5-6 and TRBJ2-7; D uncertain. The germline V and J ends were trimmed by 2 bases and 4 bases, with 7 bases remaining between them. Germline V CDR1 and CDR2: SGHDT, YYEEEE. CDR3 size: 12 residues. The CDR3: CASSLEDYEQYF. CDR3 sequence (DNA): TGTGCCAGCAGCTTAGAAGATTACGAGCAGTACTTC.

This chain uses TRBV6-1 with TRBJ1-2; D may be TRBD1 (6 bases). Trimming pared 10 bases from V and 4 bases from J, leaving 10 bases between. The germline V gene has CDR1 MNHNS and CDR2 SASEGT. The CDR3 contains 11 residues. CDR3: CAIGQIYGYTF. The CDR3 DNA reads as TGTGCCATCGGACAGATCTATGGCTACACCTTC.